These 18 T cell receptor beta chains were sequenced from one sample in a study of T cells after yellow fever vaccination. TCRdb re-called the 5' RACE reads with MiXCR, one entry per CDR3 protein. The table lists around 600,000 distinct CDR3 sequences, around 12% of them singletons, with 14% to 15% in the top ten. The source was PBMCs, collected on the day of the yellow fever booster vaccination. These receptor sequences come from a young man who received the YFV17D yellow fever vaccine.

The rearrangement joins TRBV5-1 to TRBJ2-1; 8 nucleotides line up with TRBD2. Germline trimming cut 3 bases from V and 4 bases from J; bases unmatched to any gene: 6. The germline V gene encodes CDR1 SGHRS and CDR2 YFSETQ. CDR3 length: 15 amino acids. The CDR3 is CASSSNGREYNEQFF. CDR3 nucleotide sequence: TGCGCCAGCAGCTCCAACGGGAGGGAATACAATGAGCAGTTCTTC. The variable domain in full, with the rest retrieved from reference TRBV5-1 and TRBJ2-1, is KAGVTQTPRYLIKTRGQQVTLSCSPISGHRSVSWYQQTPGQGLQFLFEYFSETQRNKGNFPGRFSGRQFSNSRSEMNVSTLELGDSALYLCASSSNGREYNEQFFGPGTRLTVL.

This clonotype was recorded a few times. The chain couples TRBV20-1 to TRBJ2-3; TRBD2 agrees at 10 bases. V gave up 4 bases and J gave up 0 bases; unmatched junction bases: 4. Germline V gene sequence: CDR1 DFQATT, CDR2 SNEGSKA (reference sequence). The CDR3 contains 15 residues. In DNA, the CDR3 is TGCAGTGCTATGCTAGCGGGGGAAAGCACAGATACGCAGTATTTT. It specifies CSAMLAGESTDTQYF.

The chain employs TRBV7-2 and TRBJ2-1; 9 bases match TRBD2. CDR1 is SGHTA and CDR2 is FQGNSA in the germline V gene. The CDR3 is made up of 17 amino acids. V shed 5 bases, J shed 7 bases, and the junction held 15 bases outside the gene matches. The CDR3 region has the DNA TGTGCCAGCAGCCACCGTGGTGGTAGCGGGAGTCTGAATGAGCAGTTCTTC. It encodes CASSHRGGSGSLNEQFF. Looking up the rest from reference TRBV7-2 and TRBJ2-1 gives the full variable domain: GAGVSQSPSNKVTEKGKDVELRCDPISGHTALYWYRQSLGQGLEFLIYFQGNSAPDKSGLPSDRFSAERTGGSVSTLTIQRTQQEDSAVYLCASSHRGGSGSLNEQFFGPGTRLTVL.

The chain links TRBV20-1 to TRBJ2-1; unclear D gene. The CDR3 consists of 12 residues. Germline V lookup: CDR1 DFQATT, CDR2 SNEGSKA (reference sequence). Trimming took 8 bases from V and 4 from J, leaving 12 bases between them. The CDR3 protein is CSPVSPYNEQFF. The CDR3 nucleotides are TGCAGTCCGGTGTCCCCGTACAATGAGCAGTTCTTC.

The CDR3 sequence is CATSRQGKQEKLFF. The CDR3 nucleotides read TGTGCCACTTCTCGACAGGGGAAACAAGAAAAACTGTTTTTT. The chain uses TRBV19 and TRBJ1-4, with 8 bases matching TRBD1. The J segment lost 8 bases and the V segment lost 10 bases, leaving 12 bases of the junction unmatched. The CDR3 loop spans 14 amino acids. CDR1 is LNHDA and CDR2 is SQIVND in the germline V gene (reference sequence).

This clonotype was counted between two and nine times. The chain combines TRBV20-1 with TRBJ1-4; D is undetermined. The ends were cut back, 0 bases at V and 8 bases at J, with 10 bases in the middle. Per germline, CDR1 DFQATT and CDR2 SNEGSKA (reference sequence). The length of the CDR3 is 13 residues. DNA of the CDR3: TGCAGTGCTAGAGATCATCGAGGGGAAAAACTGTTTTTT. It translates to CSARDHRGEKLFF.

Only a few counts were recorded for this clonotype. This chain connects TRBV10-1 to TRBJ2-1; no reliable D call. V lost 4 bases to trimming and J lost 8 bases, with 15 bases between them. CDR1 WNHNN and CDR2 SYGVQD come from the germline V gene (reference sequence). The CDR3 is 14 residues long. CDR3 protein: CASSGGRSPHEQFF. The CDR3 coding sequence is TGCGCCAGCAGTGGAGGTCGATCTCCCCATGAGCAGTTCTTC.

This clonotype was recorded a few times. The chain employs TRBV10-2 and TRBJ1-5; D remains unclear. V shed 2 bases and J shed 1 base, with 3 bases lying between them. The CDR3 has 13 amino acids. Germline V gives CDR1 WSHSY, CDR2 SAAADI. Here the CDR3 reads CASSEGSNQPQHF. Here the CDR3 DNA reads TGCGCCAGCAGTGAGGGCAGCAATCAGCCCCAGCATTTT.

The table lists this clonotype with a few counts. The chain uses TRBV6-2 or TRBV6-3 and TRBJ2-1; D is uncertain. Germline V gives CDR1 MNHEY, CDR2 SVGEGT. V lost 0 bases and J 10 bases, leaving 13 bases between the germline ends. CDR3 length: 14 amino acids. CDR3 nucleotide sequence: TGTGCCAGCAGTTACTCGAGTGTCGGAAACGAGCAGTTCTTC. Translation gives CASSYSSVGNEQFF.

This chain joins TRBV5-1 and TRBJ1-3; D is unresolved. Germline V gene lookup returns CDR1 SGHRS and CDR2 YFSETQ. This CDR3 is built from 15 residues. Trimming took off 0 bases at V and 4 bases at J, with 11 bases between the two ends. For the CDR3, the DNA is TGCGCCAGCAGCTTGGCCGGGGTGTCCGGAAACACCATATATTTT. Encoded protein: CASSLAGVSGNTIYF.

The rearrangement links TRBV20-1 to TRBJ2-7; weak D call: TRBD2 (5 bases). With 3 bases removed from V and 0 bases from J, the gap between germline ends came to 15 bases. This CDR3 is built from 15 residues. CDR1 and CDR2 from the germline V gene are DFQATT and SNEGSKA (reference sequence). The CDR3 DNA is TGCAGTGCTAGTTCCGAGGGAAGATACTCCTACGAGCAGTACTTC. It encodes CSASSEGRYSYEQYF.

V usage is TRBV5-1 and J usage is TRBJ2-3; D unclear. This CDR3 is 17 amino acids long. Looked up from germline, CDR1 is SGHRS and CDR2 is YFSETQ. Trimming took 3 bases from V and 2 from J, leaving 19 bases between them. The DNA for the CDR3 is TGCGCCAGCAGCTCGAGAACTATCTCGCAGCACACAGATACGCAGTATTTT. Its protein is CASSSRTISQHTDTQYF.

This clonotype has ten or more counts. The chain uses TRBV29-1 and TRBJ1-2, with D unclear. Germline V gene data show CDR1 as SQVTM and CDR2 as ANQGSEA. This CDR3 contains 11 residues. The ends were cut back, 7 bases at V and 6 bases at J, with 12 bases in the middle. The CDR3 loop is CSARDGDGYTF. The CDR3 DNA reads as TGCAGCGCGAGGGATGGTGATGGCTACACCTTC. Based on the CDR3 plus reference TRBV29-1 and TRBJ1-2, the full variable domain is SAVISQKPSRDICQRGTSLTIQCQVDSQVTMMFWYRQQPGQSLTLIATANQGSEATYESGFVIDKFPISRPNLTFSTLTVSNMSPEDSSIYLCSARDGDGYTFGSGTRLTVV.

This clonotype was counted between two and nine times. The chain links TRBV20-1 to TRBJ2-7; weak D call: TRBD2 (5 bases). Trimming stripped 1 base from V and 1 base from J, with 20 bases between. Germline V gene lookup returns CDR1 DFQATT and CDR2 SNEGSKA (reference sequence). The CDR3 consists of 17 residues. In nucleotides, the CDR3 is TGCAGTGCTAGAGCCCAGAGGGTAGCCAAAGGATCCTACGAGCAGTACTTC. Its translation is CSARAQRVAKGSYEQYF.

There are a few counts of this clonotype. The chain recombines TRBV15 with TRBJ2-1; D possibly corresponds to TRBD1 (5 bases). V was shortened by 3 bases and J by 7 bases, with 16 bases between the two germline ends. The CDR3 is 15 amino acids. Germline assignment: CDR1 LNHNV and CDR2 YYDKDF (reference sequence). The CDR3 DNA follows: TGTGCCACCAGCAGCTACTTAGGGGCGCGAAATGAGCAGTTCTTC. This translates into CATSSYLGARNEQFF.

This clonotype was found a few times. V is TRBV7-6 and J is TRBJ2-7; possible D gene TRBD2, 6 bases. The CDR3 runs to 14 residues. The germline V and J ends were trimmed by 2 bases and 6 bases, with 14 bases remaining between them. Germline lookup yields CDR1 SGHVS and CDR2 FNYEAQ. As DNA, the CDR3 is TGTGCCAGCAGCTTACGGACTAACTCCGGCGAGCAGTACTTC. Amino acid sequence: CASSLRTNSGEQYF.

The chain couples TRBV12-3 or TRBV12-4 to TRBJ1-6; 7 positions match TRBD1. This CDR3 spans 15 amino acids. The V and J ends lost 6 bases and 9 bases, in that order; junction bases with no gene match: 11. This CDR3 is CASSPRQGSVSPLHF. DNA for the CDR3: TGTGCCAGCAGCCCAAGACAGGGATCGGTTTCACCCCTCCACTTT.

This clonotype was counted between two and nine times. The rearrangement uses TRBV5-1 and TRBJ2-6; D is undetermined. CDR1 and CDR2 from the germline V gene are SGHRS and YFSETQ. This CDR3 has 16 amino acids. V was shortened by 0 bases and J by 0 bases, with 7 bases between the two germline ends. CDR3 nucleotide sequence: TGCGCCAGCAGCTTGGTTCCGGACTCTGGGGCCAACGTCCTGACTTTC. Translation gives CASSLVPDSGANVLTF.